Each of the 2 T cell receptor beta chains below was sequenced from the same sample in a study of T cells in Graves' hyperthyroidism and ophthalmopathy. RNA transcripts yielded amplified TCR beta CDR3 regions. Using the HTBI primer set, a first-round RT-PCR was run on the TCR CDR3. TCRdb passed the multiplex PCR reads through MiXCR, listing each CDR3 protein once. This table holds about 590,000 distinct CDR3 sequences, about 14% found once. Material for sequencing was blood. The receptors come from a woman aged 18 to 35 with Graves' ophthalmopathy.

This clonotype was observed at least ten times. The V call is TRBV6-1, the J call TRBJ1-5; 9 bases fit TRBD1. The CDR3 length is 14 residues. Germline CDR1 reads MNHNS; CDR2 reads SASEGT. Trimming cost V 4 bases and J 5 bases; bases outside gene matches: 3. Written as DNA, the CDR3 is TGTGCCAGCAGTGGGACAGGGGAGTATCAGCCCCAGCATTTT. Residues: CASSGTGEYQPQHF.

The chain has TRBV29-1 and TRBJ2-1; no clear D gene. V lost 7 bases and J lost 6, with 13 bases in between. The CDR3 contains 12 residues. CDR1 and CDR2 from the germline V gene are SQVTM and ANQGSEA. The CDR3 reads CSAVRLANEQFF. As DNA, the CDR3 is TGCAGCGCTGTCAGGCTGGCCAATGAGCAGTTCTTC.